The rows below give T cell receptor beta chains drawn from one sample of a study of regulatory T cells in long-lasting Graves disease. TCRdb reprocessed the multiplex PCR reads via MiXCR and lists one record per CDR3 protein. The repertoire holds roughly 470,000 distinct CDR3 sequences, under 25% seen once, with 7.8% in the top ten. The source was peripheral blood mononuclear cells (PBMCs), collected when the disease was refractory, from a patient treated with antithyroid drugs. All receptors derive from a female donor with Graves disease. The CDR3 runs from the conserved cysteine through the conserved F or W. A D gene is named only where the DNA matches it firmly. Part of the rows lack a size; the others show once, few, many or a class for expanded clones.

j_call: TRBJ1-1; clone_size: many; cdr3_length: 16; d_call: NA; v_call: TRBV14; cdr3_nt: TGTGTCAGCAGCCAAGATGAGGGGCGGACGAACACTGAAGCTTTCTTT; cdr3_aa: CVSSQDEGRTNTEAFF
j_call: TRBJ1-4; clone_size: many; cdr3_length: 17; d_call: NA; v_call: TRBV6-5; cdr3_nt: TGTGCCAGCAGTTACTCGATTCGGGGAGCAACTAATGAAAAACTGTTTTTT; cdr3_aa: CASSYSIRGATNEKLFF
j_call: TRBJ2-5; clone_size: many; cdr3_length: 11; d_call: NA; v_call: TRBV20-1; cdr3_nt: TGCAGTGCTACACGGGAGGAGACCCAGTACTTC; cdr3_aa: CSATREETQYF
j_call: TRBJ2-7; clone_size: many; cdr3_length: 17; d_call: NA; v_call: TRBV2; cdr3_nt: TGTGCCAGCAGTGTCGATCGACATGGACTGCCTTTCTCCGAGCAGTACTTC; cdr3_aa: CASSVDRHGLPFSEQYF
j_call: TRBJ1-2; clone_size: NA; cdr3_length: 13; d_call: TRBD1; v_call: TRBV6-5; cdr3_nt: TGTGCCACCAGTTACTTCCAGGGGGGGGGCTACACCTTC; cdr3_aa: CATSYFQGGGYTF
j_call: TRBJ2-7; clone_size: many; cdr3_length: 15; d_call: NA; v_call: TRBV6-1; cdr3_nt: TGTGCCAGCAAGTGGGTAGGGACCGTGGAGGGCGAGCAGTACTTC; cdr3_aa: CASKWVGTVEGEQYF
j_call: TRBJ2-7; clone_size: many; cdr3_length: 14; d_call: NA; v_call: TRBV6-1; cdr3_nt: TGTGCCAGCAGTGTACAAAAACGGGGCTACGAGCAGTACTTC; cdr3_aa: CASSVQKRGYEQYF
j_call: TRBJ2-2; clone_size: NA; cdr3_length: 14; d_call: NA; v_call: TRBV7-2; cdr3_nt: TGTGCCAGCAGCTTAAGGGGTGGCGCCGGGGAGCTGTTTTTT; cdr3_aa: CASSLRGGAGELFF
j_call: TRBJ2-5; clone_size: many; cdr3_length: 13; d_call: NA; v_call: TRBV5-4; cdr3_nt: TGTGCCAGCAGCGATAAGGGGCGAGAGACCCAGTACTTC; cdr3_aa: CASSDKGRETQYF
j_call: TRBJ1-1; clone_size: NA; cdr3_length: 13; d_call: TRBD1; v_call: TRBV29-1; cdr3_nt: TGCAGCGGCCGGGACAGGGAGTTTCGGGAAGCTTTCTTT; cdr3_aa: CSGRDREFREAFF
j_call: TRBJ2-3; clone_size: NA; cdr3_length: 14; d_call: NA; v_call: TRBV28; cdr3_nt: TGTGCCAGCAGCTCCGACGATAGCACAGATACGCAGTATTTT; cdr3_aa: CASSSDDSTDTQYF
j_call: TRBJ2-1; clone_size: NA; cdr3_length: 14; d_call: NA; v_call: TRBV5-1; cdr3_nt: TGTGCCAGCAGCTTGGGACCGGTTTACAATGAGCAGTTCTTC; cdr3_aa: CASSLGPVYNEQFF
j_call: TRBJ2-7; clone_size: many; cdr3_length: 13; d_call: NA; v_call: TRBV5-1; cdr3_nt: TGCGCCAGCAGACTGTGGACGGGCTACGAGCAGTACTTC; cdr3_aa: CASRLWTGYEQYF
j_call: TRBJ1-2; clone_size: many; cdr3_length: 14; d_call: NA; v_call: TRBV13; cdr3_nt: TGTGCCAGCAGCTTAGGAACAGGGAACTATGGCTACACCTTC; cdr3_aa: CASSLGTGNYGYTF
j_call: TRBJ1-5; clone_size: NA; cdr3_length: 14; d_call: TRBD1; v_call: TRBV28; cdr3_nt: TGTGCCACTTACAGGGGGGGTAGCAATCAGCCCCAGCATTTT; cdr3_aa: CATYRGGSNQPQHF
j_call: TRBJ2-5; clone_size: many; cdr3_length: 16; d_call: NA; v_call: TRBV7-2; cdr3_nt: TGTGCCAGCAGCGCCGGCGTGGGGCTGCGAGGGGAGACCCAGTACTTC; cdr3_aa: CASSAGVGLRGETQYF
j_call: TRBJ1-2; clone_size: many; cdr3_length: 13; d_call: NA; v_call: TRBV28; cdr3_nt: TGTGCCAGCACTTGGGCCTCAGGCTATGGCTACACCTTC; cdr3_aa: CASTWASGYGYTF
j_call: TRBJ1-2; clone_size: NA; cdr3_length: 15; d_call: NA; v_call: TRBV18; cdr3_nt: TGTGCCAGCTCACCAAGTGCCGGGACATACTATGGCTACACCTTC; cdr3_aa: CASSPSAGTYYGYTF
j_call: TRBJ1-2; clone_size: many; cdr3_length: 13; d_call: NA; v_call: TRBV20-1; cdr3_nt: TGCAGTGCTAGAGAAACTGATATCTATGGCTACACCTTC; cdr3_aa: CSARETDIYGYTF
j_call: TRBJ2-5; clone_size: NA; cdr3_length: 16; d_call: TRBD2; v_call: TRBV4-1; cdr3_nt: TGCGCCAGCAGCCCTTCACGCGGGGGGGGCACGGAGACCCAGTACTTC; cdr3_aa: CASSPSRGGGTETQYF
j_call: TRBJ2-7; clone_size: NA; cdr3_length: 16; d_call: TRBD1; v_call: TRBV6-2/TRBV6-3; cdr3_nt: TGTGCCAGCAAACCTCATTTCAGGACAGGTCATCACGAGCAGTACTTC; cdr3_aa: CASKPHFRTGHHEQYF
j_call: TRBJ1-2; clone_size: many; cdr3_length: 11; d_call: NA; v_call: TRBV29-1; cdr3_nt: TGCAGCGTAGCTCGGCAATCTGGCTACACCTTC; cdr3_aa: CSVARQSGYTF
j_call: TRBJ2-1; clone_size: NA; cdr3_length: 14; d_call: NA; v_call: TRBV20-1; cdr3_nt: TGCAGTGCTAGAGACCTCAGCTCCTACAATGAGCAGTTCTTC; cdr3_aa: CSARDLSSYNEQFF
j_call: TRBJ2-6; clone_size: many; cdr3_length: 15; d_call: NA; v_call: TRBV28; cdr3_nt: TGTGCCAGCAGGCCACGGGGAAGTGGGGCCAACGTCCTGACTTTC; cdr3_aa: CASRPRGSGANVLTF
j_call: TRBJ2-1; clone_size: NA; cdr3_length: 16; d_call: TRBD2; v_call: TRBV11-3; cdr3_nt: TGTGCCAGCAGCTTAGCTAGCGGGAGCCCCTACAATGAGCAGTTCTTC; cdr3_aa: CASSLASGSPYNEQFF
j_call: TRBJ2-5; clone_size: NA; cdr3_length: 13; d_call: NA; v_call: TRBV30; cdr3_nt: TGTGCCTGGAGTCGACAGCGGAAAGAGACCCAGTACTTC; cdr3_aa: CAWSRQRKETQYF
j_call: TRBJ2-5; clone_size: many; cdr3_length: 15; d_call: NA; v_call: TRBV27; cdr3_nt: TGTGCCAGCAGCGATCCCCTAGGAGGGCAAGAGACCCAGTACTTC; cdr3_aa: CASSDPLGGQETQYF
j_call: TRBJ2-3; clone_size: many; cdr3_length: 15; d_call: TRBD2; v_call: TRBV12-3/TRBV12-4; cdr3_nt: TGTGCCAGCAGCGGACTAGCGGAGGGGGCAGATACGCAGTATTTT; cdr3_aa: CASSGLAEGADTQYF
j_call: TRBJ2-4; clone_size: many; cdr3_length: 12; d_call: NA; v_call: TRBV20-1; cdr3_nt: TGCAGTGCTAGGGGTCAACAAAACATTCAGTACTTC; cdr3_aa: CSARGQQNIQYF
j_call: TRBJ2-7; clone_size: few; cdr3_length: 12; d_call: NA; v_call: TRBV20-1; cdr3_nt: TGCAGTGCCGCACCCTCAGATTACGAGCAGTACTTC; cdr3_aa: CSAAPSDYEQYF
j_call: TRBJ2-1; clone_size: NA; cdr3_length: 15; d_call: NA; v_call: TRBV11-2; cdr3_nt: TGTGCCAGCAGCCCAACCCTTCGAGTCGGGCATGAGCAGTTCTTC; cdr3_aa: CASSPTLRVGHEQFF